The source of this TCR beta chain is a study of blood T cell repertoires in COVID-19. Study in general: Italy, Spain and the United States were the sources of the convalescent and acute COVID-19 samples. PBMCs, B-cell-depleted T cells, or T cells provided the cDNA or gDNA that made up the material.

As handled by the study authors: The authors estimated nucleated cell counts from reference gene primer amplification. Sequencing used immunoSEQ multiplex PCR; TCRdb keeps in-frame clones, though not all of them. V, J and clone size derive from that table, while D and trimming were established from the DNA sequence. Seen here are more than 70,000 clones, roughly 80% observed once, and the top ten hold less than 40%. Trimming shortened V by 4 bases and J by 0 bases, and 16 bases separated the two germline ends. Germline V CDR1 and CDR2: SGHKS, YYEKEE (reference sequence). This CDR3 region has 16 residues.

The origin of this receptor is a woman aged 65 to 85 with acute or convalescent COVID-19. The gene calls are TRBV5-5 and TRBJ1-1; tentative D call: TRBD1 (5 bases). Material: peripheral blood. The CDR3 coding sequence is TGTGCCAGCAGCCACGCAACGACAGCTTTGAACACTGAAGCTTTCTTT. Translating gives CASSHATTALNTEAFF.